What follows describes a single T cell receptor beta chain. The antigen remains unidentified. Treatment specified: oral pan-JAK inhibitor, 5-10 mg twice daily. This sample was taken from a study of CD8+ T cells in alopecia areata. Overall study context: Oral tofacitinib, 5 to 10 mg twice daily, was given in an open-label trial.

Extracted RNA was reverse transcribed into cDNA, the sequencing template. This table comes from immunoSEQ multiplex PCR, and its TCRdb copy is limited to in-frame clones, with some not included. The sample contains about 190,000 clones, about 60% of which appear only once. Points from the study as a whole: Both scalp clonality and the expanded CD8+ clones among the top 100 showed a significant decrease with tofacitinib. Researchers report lesional scalp, most notably alopecia totalis/universalis, outstripped normal scalp in clonality.

V trimming: 0 bases; J trimming: 4 bases; junction bases outside the gene matches: 4. The CDR3 is made up of 17 amino acids. Germline V lookup: CDR1 LGHNA, CDR2 YNFKEQ. This chain joins TRBV4-2 and TRBJ2-2; 11 bases are shared with TRBD2. The receptor's source is a human donor with alopecia areata. Sequencing was performed on CD8+ T cells sorted from blood, taken at week 24, from a patient treated with tofacitinib. CDR3 region: CASSQDLSGGATGELFF. The CDR3 DNA reads as TGTGCCAGCAGCCAAGATCTTAGCGGGGGGGCCACCGGGGAGCTGTTTTTT.